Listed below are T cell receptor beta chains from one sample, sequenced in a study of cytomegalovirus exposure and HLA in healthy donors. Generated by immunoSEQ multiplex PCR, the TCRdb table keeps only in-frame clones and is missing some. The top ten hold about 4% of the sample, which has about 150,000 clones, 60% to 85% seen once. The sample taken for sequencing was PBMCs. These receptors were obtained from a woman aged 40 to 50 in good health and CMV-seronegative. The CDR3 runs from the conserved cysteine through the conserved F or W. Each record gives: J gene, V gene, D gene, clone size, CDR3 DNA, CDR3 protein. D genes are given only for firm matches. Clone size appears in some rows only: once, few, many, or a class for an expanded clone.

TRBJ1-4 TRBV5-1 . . TGCGCCAGCAGCTTGGGGCGGCAGGGCAGGGAAAAACTGTTTTTT CASSLGRQGREKLFF
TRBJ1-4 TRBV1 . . TGCACCAGCAGCCAACCTGACAGGGCAACTAATGAAAAACTGTTTTTT CTSSQPDRATNEKLFF
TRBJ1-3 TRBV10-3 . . TGTGCCATCAGTGCCACAGACATGGGAAACACCATATATTTT CAISATDMGNTIYF
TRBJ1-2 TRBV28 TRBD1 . TGTGCCAGCAGTTCGTCCGGGACAGGCAGCTATGGCTACACCTTC CASSSSGTGSYGYTF
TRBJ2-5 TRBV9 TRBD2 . TGTGCCAGCAGCGCCATAGCGGGAGGGCAAGAGACCCAGTACTTC CASSAIAGGQETQYF
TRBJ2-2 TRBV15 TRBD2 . TGTGCCACCAGCACCCTATCGGGGGGGAACACCGGGGAGCTGTTTTTT CATSTLSGGNTGELFF
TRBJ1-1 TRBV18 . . TGTGCCAGCTCACCGAACAGGGAGTTGAACACTGAAGCTTTCTTT CASSPNRELNTEAFF
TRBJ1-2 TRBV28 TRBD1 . TGTGCCAGCAGTTTAGGGGTAGGGACAGGCCCCTATGGCTACACCTTC CASSLGVGTGPYGYTF
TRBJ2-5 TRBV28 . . TGTGCCAGCAGTTTGGCAGGGGCCCGCCAAGAGACCCAGTACTTC CASSLAGARQETQYF
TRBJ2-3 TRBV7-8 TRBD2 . TGTGCCAGCAGTTTAGCGGGAGGTCTTAGCACAGATACGCAGTATTTT CASSLAGGLSTDTQYF
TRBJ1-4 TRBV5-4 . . TGTGCCAGCAGCTTGGGCCCCGCAGCTAATGAAAAACTGTTTTTT CASSLGPAANEKLFF
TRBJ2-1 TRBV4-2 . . TGTGCCAGCAGCCAGTTATCCGGGATCCAATCCTACAATGAGCAGTTCTTC CASSQLSGIQSYNEQFF
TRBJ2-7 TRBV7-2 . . TGTGCCAGCAGTCAGGAGAGGAGGTCGTTCGAGCAGTACTTC CASSQERRSFEQYF
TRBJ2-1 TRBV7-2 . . TGTGCCAGCAGCTTCGGCGGGGGCCACTACAATGAGCAGTTCTTC CASSFGGGHYNEQFF
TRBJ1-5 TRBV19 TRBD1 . TGTGCCAGTAGTATGGGACAGGGGAATCAGCCCCAGCATTTT CASSMGQGNQPQHF
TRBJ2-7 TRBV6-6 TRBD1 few TGTGCCAGCAGTCCGCAGGGACAGGGAGTCTCCTACGAGCAGTACTTC CASSPQGQGVSYEQYF
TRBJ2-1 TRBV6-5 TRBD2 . TGTGCCAGCAGGCCCGGGACTAGCGGGAGCGATGAGCAGTTCTTC CASRPGTSGSDEQFF
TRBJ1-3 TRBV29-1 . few TGCAGCGTTGGGGGGGGCTCAGGAAACACCATATATTTT CSVGGGSGNTIYF
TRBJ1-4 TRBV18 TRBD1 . TGTGCCAGCTCACTCGGGACAGAGAATGAAAAACTGTTTTTT CASSLGTENEKLFF
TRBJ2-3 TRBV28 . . TGTGCCAGCAGTTCGGGGAAGAGCACAGATACGCAGTATTTT CASSSGKSTDTQYF
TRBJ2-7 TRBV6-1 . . TGTGCCACCCACCTGTCACCGGGAACCTCCTACGAGCAGTACTTC CATHLSPGTSYEQYF
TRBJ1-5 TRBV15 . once TGTGCCACCAGCAGGGAGTCGAGTCGTCTGCAGCCCCAGCATTTT CATSRESSRLQPQHF
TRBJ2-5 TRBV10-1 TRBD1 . TGCGCCAGCAGTGCTCAGGGGGCGGAGACCCAGTACTTC CASSAQGAETQYF
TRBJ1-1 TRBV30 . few TGTGCCTGGACTAGGGGAAGGGGCACTGAAGCTTTCTTT CAWTRGRGTEAFF
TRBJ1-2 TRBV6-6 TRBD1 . TGTGCCAGCAGGGGACAGGGTACTAACTATGGCTACACCTTC CASRGQGTNYGYTF
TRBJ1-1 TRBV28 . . TGTGCCAGCAGTAGGGGTACTGAAGCTTTCTTT CASSRGTEAFF
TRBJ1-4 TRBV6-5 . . TGTGCCAGCAGTTACAACATCGGACAGAGGGAAAAACTGTTTTTT CASSYNIGQREKLFF
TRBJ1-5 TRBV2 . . TGTGCCAGCAATGGCGGGGGCGCGGGCAATCAGCCCCAGCATTTT CASNGGGAGNQPQHF
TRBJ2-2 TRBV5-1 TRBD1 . TGCGCCAGCAGCCCTACCCGGACAGGACCCCTTAGCGGGGAGCTGTTTTTT CASSPTRTGPLSGELFF
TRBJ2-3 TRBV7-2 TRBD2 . TGTGCCAGCAGCCCATGGACTAGCGGGAAGACAGATACGCAGTATTTT CASSPWTSGKTDTQYF
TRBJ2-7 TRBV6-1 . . TGTGCCAGCAGTGAAGCGGTAGAGCCGCAGTACTTC CASSEAVEPQYF
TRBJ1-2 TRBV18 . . TGTGCCAGCTCACGAGACAGGAACTATGGCTACACCTTC CASSRDRNYGYTF
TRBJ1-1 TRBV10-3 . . TGTGCCTCCAGTGTAGGGACACCCATGAACACTGAAGCTTTCTTT CASSVGTPMNTEAFF
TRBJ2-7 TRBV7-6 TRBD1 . TGTGCCAGCAGCTTATCCGTGGACAGGGGTTGGGACGAGCAGTACTTC CASSLSVDRGWDEQYF
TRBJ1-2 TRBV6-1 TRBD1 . TGTGCCAGCTCGACAGGGGGCTACACCTTC CASSTGGYTF
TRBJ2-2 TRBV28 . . TGTGCCAGCACTTCAGTCCCTGACACCGGGGAGCTGTTTTTT CASTSVPDTGELFF
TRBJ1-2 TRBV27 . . TGTGCCAGCAGTAAGGGGGACTATGGCTACACCTTC CASSKGDYGYTF
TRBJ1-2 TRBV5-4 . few TGTGCCAGCAGCTTGGGACAGGTTCGAGGCTACACCTTC CASSLGQVRGYTF
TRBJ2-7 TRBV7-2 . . TGTGCCAGCAGCCCTCCCGGGGCCTACGAGCAGTACTTC CASSPPGAYEQYF
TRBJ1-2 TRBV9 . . TGTGCCAGCAGCGTAGGTTTAGGGGATGGTGGCTACACCTTC CASSVGLGDGGYTF
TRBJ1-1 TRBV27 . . TGTGCCAGCAGTTTCAACACCAACACTGAAGCTTTCTTT CASSFNTNTEAFF
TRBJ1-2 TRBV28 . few TGTGCCAGCAGTTCGGGAGGCAGGGGCCTTAGCTATGGCTACACCTTC CASSSGGRGLSYGYTF
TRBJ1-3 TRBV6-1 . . TGTGCCAGCAGTGAAGCGGAGGGGAGCTCTGGAAACACCATATATTTT CASSEAEGSSGNTIYF
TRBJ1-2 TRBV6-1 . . TGTGCCAGCAGTGAAATTCTGGGCGAATATGGCTACACCTTC CASSEILGEYGYTF
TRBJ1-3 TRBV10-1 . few TGCGCCAGCGCGAACCCGTCTGGAAACACCATATATTTT CASANPSGNTIYF
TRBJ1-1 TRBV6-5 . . TGTGCCAGCAGTCACTGGGCGGACTCGAACACTGAAGCTTTCTTT CASSHWADSNTEAFF